Sequencing of this T cell receptor (beta chain) was carried out in a study of shared clonotypes between healthy human individuals. Study details: Each donor's CD8 memory used one plate, CD8 naive two, each CD4 subset three. Findings and limits, study-wide: Clonotype sharing among donors likely depends on sequencing depth. Estimated richness values were generally larger in naive subsets than in memory subsets.

V dropped 4 bases and J dropped 4 bases, with 11 bases sitting between them. Germline assignment: CDR1 KGHSH and CDR2 LQKENI. The CDR3 covers 14 residues. With regard to this clone: The antigen is unknown.

The assay was run at deep level. Measured with immunoSEQ multiplex PCR; TCRdb has only the in-frame clones, and not every one. The profile shows over a million clones, around three quarters of them singletons. This receptor was obtained from a man between 18 and 35 years old in good health. Some clones in this sample may be carry-over from other donors' samples. The specimen was memory CD4+ T cells from PBMCs. Subset reported: CD45RA-negative fraction. This chain uses TRBV18 with TRBJ1-5; a weak D match, TRBD1 (5 bases). In DNA, the CDR3 is TGTGCCAGCTCACAGGGGATGGGAAATCAGCCCCAGCATTTT. This codes for CASSQGMGNQPQHF.